This T cell receptor beta chain is drawn from a study of T cell responses to AZD1222 COVID-19 vaccine listed by TCRdb under 2021. For context, the study as a whole: A total of more than 230 trial participants underwent TCR sequencing, of whom 207 received two doses of AZD1222 and about 25 received two doses of the MenACWY control vaccine. Enrollment into the trials was organized by age into subgroups of 18-55, 56-69 and 70-plus years, and those subgroups contained approximately 150, 30 and 60 TCR-sequenced participants, respectively.

The cysteine opens and the phenylalanine closes a CDR3 of 13 amino acids. The CDR3 DNA has 39 bases and is translated from base 1. Ends trimmed: V by 6 bases, J by 12 bases; bases unmatched to a gene: 10. Looking up the germline V gene yields CDR1 SGHTA and CDR2 FQGNSA. Details on this clone: Its antigen is not yet known. Base qualities are not provided; no much larger clone lies one nucleotide away.

The CDR3 regions of human TCRbeta chains were analyzed by immunosequencing. On the study's bioinformatics: Repertoire TCRs were matched against a reference library of SARS-CoV-2-specific TCRs generated with the MIRA antigen-specificity platform. Breadth was defined as the fraction of unique TCRs that were SARS-CoV-2-associated, and depth was defined as the fraction of total T cells that were SARS-CoV-2-associated. Using the MIRA data, each spike-specific TCR was mapped to the spike region that the TCR reacts to and placed in a CD4 or CD8 class. Log10-transformed breadth and depth values were compared by one-way ANOVA with Sidak's multiple comparisons tests. The table was pulled from immuneACCESS by TCRdb, which kept in-frame rearrangements only. Such tables lose some clones; where checked, under half of the loss comes from unresolved V genes, and the rest has no known cause. V and J calls and clone size come straight from that table; D and trimming were deduced from the DNA. Recorded for this sample are 90,000 to 100,000 clones; roughly 90% of them occurred a single time. The ten largest clones represent around an eighth of the sample.

General study outcomes and caveats: Epitopes outside the regions mutated in the B.1.351 and B.1.1.7 variants were reportedly recognized by nearly half of the unique spike-specific TCRs. Vaccine-associated CD4 TCRs spanned the whole spike protein, with dominant responses in regions 160-218 and 743-854. In the small 56-69-year group, the increase in depth fell short of significance, most likely because of low power. Conclusions about previously exposed vaccinees were limited because only a handful of AZD1222 recipients were SARS-CoV-2 seropositive at baseline. After two AZD1222 doses, both the breadth and the depth of spike-specific TCRs were significantly higher than at day 0 and than in MenACWY recipients. Most participants were white British and females outnumbered males, and the authors suggested that clonal diversity may have been underestimated. No day 14 peak-response samples were available, so repertoires were characterized only after the peak T cell response.

Taken with the paper, the label for time point translates to: about 28 days (+/-7) after the second vaccine dose. AZD1222 recipients given second doses at about 4 weeks or at about 12 weeks were pooled, since spike-specific TCR depth and breadth were not found to differ between the two schedules. Vaccinee samples came from UK trials COV001 and COV002, including a single-blind randomized controlled phase 2/3 trial of AZD1222 (ChAdOx1 nCoV-19) in healthy adults. Trial participant PBMC samples were collected at day 0 and day 28 after the second dose for TCRbeta chain sequencing. This clonotype originated in an adult who received the AZD1222 COVID-19 vaccine. This chain joins TRBV7-2 to TRBJ2-3; TRBD2 aligns with 9 central bases. Here the sequenced sample was peripheral blood, taken 28 days after the second AZD1222 dose. The nucleotides read TGTGCCAGCAGATCAGGGGGGACTAGCAGACAGTATTTT. It encodes CASRSGGTSRQYF.